This TCR beta chain appears in the sequencing data of a study of control samples from healthy donors and cancer patients. Germline CDR1 and CDR2: LGHNA and YNFKEQ. The CDR3 totals 14 residues. V lost 4 bases to trimming and J lost 3 bases; unmatched junction nucleotides: 2. Clones were read by immunoSEQ multiplex PCR, and TCRdb kept only the in-frame ones, dropping some. The data contain approximately 160,000 clones, under 95% of them singletons. This TCR came from a woman in her late teens or twenties in good health. Sequenced sample: blood. The genes are TRBV4-2 and TRBJ1-1, with 10 nucleotides matching TRBD1. The CDR3 spells CASSLGQGDTEAFF. The CDR3 nucleotides are TGTGCCAGCAGCCTCGGACAGGGGGACACTGAAGCTTTCTTT.